Included here is one T cell receptor (beta chain) sequence, with context. The record originates from a study of blood T cell repertoires in COVID-19. The wider study: COVID-19 samples from acute and convalescent phases originated in the United States, Italy and Spain.

The method was immunoSEQ multiplex PCR; TCRdb's version includes in-frame clones alone and lacks a portion of them. The table shows approximately 140,000 clones, with roughly 84% occurring only once. Those enrolled, adults aged about 18 to 89 years, came from fewer than 25 US areas. The TCR sequence derives from a man between 40 and 49 years old with acute COVID-19. Material: PBMCs or T cells enriched from blood (not recorded which).

The CDR3 region is CASSQRQGQYF. The CDR3 region has the DNA TGTGCCAGCAGCCAACGACAGGGGCAGTACTTC. The rearrangement joins TRBV6-2 or TRBV6-3 to TRBJ2-5, with TRBD1 identical over 8 bases. V was pared by 6 bases and J by 11 bases, with 5 bases of the junction left unmatched. CDR1 is MNHEY, CDR2 SVGEGT, per germline. The CDR3 has 11 amino acids.